The clone carrying this TCR beta chain was detected a few times. What it binds is unknown. This entry belongs to a study of beta chain features in type 1 diabetes. The V end lost 5 bases, the J end lost 4 bases, and 8 bases lay between the germline ends. This CDR3 is built from 11 residues. The germline gives CDR1 DFQATT, CDR2 SNEGSKA (reference sequence). One heparinised draw of blood, averaging roughly 110 mL, came from each donor. Regarding the study as a whole: PCR, the amplification step, might favor shorter templates, equally in patients and controls. Over-representation of high TCR-expressing cells was a possible consequence of cDNA sequencing. Type 1 diabetes patients had VDJ junctions that carried fewer insertions and more deletions. Among all four CD4+ subsets, Type 1 diabetes patients had TCRB CDR3s that were moderately but significantly shorter.

As every portion of the isolated RNA was reverse transcribed, the sequencing read expressed TCRB transcripts. The data were produced by immunoSEQ multiplex PCR, yet TCRdb's version contains in-frame clones alone and is incomplete. The sample lists some 240,000 clones; 16% were seen once. This chain uses TRBV20-1 with TRBJ2-5; D gene uncertain. This receptor was identified in a young man with type 1 diabetes. The sequenced sample was naive CD4+ T cells from blood. CDR3 in amino acids: CSAVDLETQYF. CDR3 bases: TGCAGTGCTGTGGATCTAGAGACCCAGTACTTC.